The table lists the clone carrying this TCR beta chain with a few counts. Its antigen is still unknown. The whole isolated RNA underwent reverse transcription, so sequencing captured expressed TCRB transcripts. Only in-frame clones appear in the TCRdb table, and some are missing; sequencing was by immunoSEQ multiplex PCR. The sample shows roughly 160,000 clones, around 8% of them seen only once. The sample belongs to a study of beta chain features in type 1 diabetes. Notes on the study in general: The study found moderately but significantly shorter TCRB CDR3s in all four CD4+ subsets of Type 1 diabetes patients.

Germline loops: CDR1 LNHDA, CDR2 SQIVND (reference sequence). This CDR3 comprises 15 residues. The V and J ends lost 6 bases and 5 bases respectively, with 19 bases between them. Material: central memory CD4+ T cells from blood. This TCR derives from a woman aged 40 to 55 with type 1 diabetes. The genes are TRBV19 and TRBJ1-2, with D unclear. CDR3 sequence reads: CASRPPGRTGYGYTF. CDR3 nucleotide sequence: TGTGCCAGTAGACCGCCCGGGAGAACGGGGTATGGCTACACCTTC.